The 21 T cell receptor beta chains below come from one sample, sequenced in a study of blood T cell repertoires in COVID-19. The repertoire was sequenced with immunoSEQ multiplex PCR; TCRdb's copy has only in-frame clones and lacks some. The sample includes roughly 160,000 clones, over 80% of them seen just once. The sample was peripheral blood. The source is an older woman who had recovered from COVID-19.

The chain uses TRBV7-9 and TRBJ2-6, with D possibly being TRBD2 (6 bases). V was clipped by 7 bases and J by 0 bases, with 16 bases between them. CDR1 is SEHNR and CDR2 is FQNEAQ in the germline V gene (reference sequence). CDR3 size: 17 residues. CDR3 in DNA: TGTGCCAGCACCCCGTTGGGGGGTCCCTCTGGGGCCAACGTCCTGACTTTC. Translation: CASTPLGGPSGANVLTF.

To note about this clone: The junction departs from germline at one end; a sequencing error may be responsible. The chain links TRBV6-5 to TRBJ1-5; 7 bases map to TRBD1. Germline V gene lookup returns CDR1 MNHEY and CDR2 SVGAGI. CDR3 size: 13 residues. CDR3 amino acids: CASSVQGNQAQHF. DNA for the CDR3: TGTGCCAGCAGCGTACAGGGGAATCAGGCCCAGCATTTT.

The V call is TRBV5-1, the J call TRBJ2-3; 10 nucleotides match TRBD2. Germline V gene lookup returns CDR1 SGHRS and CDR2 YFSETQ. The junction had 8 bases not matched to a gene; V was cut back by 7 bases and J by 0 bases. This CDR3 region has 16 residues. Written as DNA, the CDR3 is TGCGCCAGCTTAGCGGGGGGCTCTGCGAGCACAGATACGCAGTATTTT. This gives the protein CASLAGGSASTDTQYF.

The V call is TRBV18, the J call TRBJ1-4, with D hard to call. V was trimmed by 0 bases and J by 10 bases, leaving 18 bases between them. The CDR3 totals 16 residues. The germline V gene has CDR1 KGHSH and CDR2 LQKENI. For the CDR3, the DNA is TGTGCCAGCTCACCACCGGAGGAGGATCCGGGGTCAAAACTGTTTTTT. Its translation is CASSPPEEDPGSKLFF.

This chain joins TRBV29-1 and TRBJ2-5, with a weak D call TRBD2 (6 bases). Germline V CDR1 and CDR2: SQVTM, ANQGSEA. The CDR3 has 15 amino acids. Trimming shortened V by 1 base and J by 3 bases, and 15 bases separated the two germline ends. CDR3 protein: CSVEVQEGRKETQYF. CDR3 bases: TGCAGCGTTGAAGTGCAGGAGGGGAGAAAAGAGACCCAGTACTTC.

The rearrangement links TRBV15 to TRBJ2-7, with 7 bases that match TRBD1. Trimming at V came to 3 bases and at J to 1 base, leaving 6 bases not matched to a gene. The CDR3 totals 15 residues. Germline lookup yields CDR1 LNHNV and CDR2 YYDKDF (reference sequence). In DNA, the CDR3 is TGTGCCACCAGCAGGGACAGGTGGAATTCCTACGAGCAGTACTTC. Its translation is CATSRDRWNSYEQYF.

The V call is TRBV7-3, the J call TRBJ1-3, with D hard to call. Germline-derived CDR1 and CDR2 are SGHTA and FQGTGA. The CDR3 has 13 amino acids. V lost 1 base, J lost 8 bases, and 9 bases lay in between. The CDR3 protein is CASSLSPGDTIYF. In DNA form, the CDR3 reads TGTGCCAGCAGCTTAAGCCCCGGTGACACCATATATTTT.

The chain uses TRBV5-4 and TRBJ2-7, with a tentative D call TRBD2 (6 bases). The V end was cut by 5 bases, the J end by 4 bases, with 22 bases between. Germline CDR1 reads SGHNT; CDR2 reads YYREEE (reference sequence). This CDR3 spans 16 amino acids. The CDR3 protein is CASRRPGGGALYEQYF. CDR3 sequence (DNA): TGTGCCAGCAGACGTCCAGGCGGCGGGGCCCTATACGAGCAGTACTTC.

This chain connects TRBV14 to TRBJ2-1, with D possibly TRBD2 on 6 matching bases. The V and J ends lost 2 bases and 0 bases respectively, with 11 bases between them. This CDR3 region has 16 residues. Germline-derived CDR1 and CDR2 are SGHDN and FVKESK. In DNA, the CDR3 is TGTGCCAGCAGCCAAATTCGGGGGTCCTCCTACAATGAGCAGTTCTTC. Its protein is CASSQIRGSSYNEQFF. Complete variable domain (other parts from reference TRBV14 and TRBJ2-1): EAGVTQFPSHSVIEKGQTVTLRCDPISGHDNLYWYRRVMGKEIKFLLHFVKESKQDESGMPNNRFLAERTGGTYSTLKVQPAELEDSGVYFCASSQIRGSSYNEQFFGPGTRLTVL.

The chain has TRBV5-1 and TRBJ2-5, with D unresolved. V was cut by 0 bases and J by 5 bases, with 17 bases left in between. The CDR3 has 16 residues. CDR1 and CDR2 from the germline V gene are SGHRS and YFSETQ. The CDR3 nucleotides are TGCGCCAGCAGCTTGGCCGCGTCCAGCGCGGTGGAGACCCAGTACTTC. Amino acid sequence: CASSLAASSAVETQYF.

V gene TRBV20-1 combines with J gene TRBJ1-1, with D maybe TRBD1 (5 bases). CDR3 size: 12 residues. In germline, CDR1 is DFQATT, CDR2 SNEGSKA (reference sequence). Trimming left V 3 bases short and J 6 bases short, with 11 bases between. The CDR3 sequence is CSASRGEAEAFF. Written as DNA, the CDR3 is TGCAGTGCTAGTCGGGGGGAGGCTGAAGCTTTCTTT.

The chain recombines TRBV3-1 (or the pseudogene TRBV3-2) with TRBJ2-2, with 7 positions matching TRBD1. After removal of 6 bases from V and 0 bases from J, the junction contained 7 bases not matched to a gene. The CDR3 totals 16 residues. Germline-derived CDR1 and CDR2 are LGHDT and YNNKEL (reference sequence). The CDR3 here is CASSPQGFANTGELFF. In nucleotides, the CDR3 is TGTGCCAGCAGTCCACAGGGGTTCGCGAACACCGGGGAGCTGTTTTTT.

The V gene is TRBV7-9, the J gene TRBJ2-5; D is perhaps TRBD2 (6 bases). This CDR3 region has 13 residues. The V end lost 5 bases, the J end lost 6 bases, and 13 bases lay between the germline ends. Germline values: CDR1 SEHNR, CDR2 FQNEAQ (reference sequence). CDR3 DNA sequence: TGTGCCAGCAGCGTTAGGGAGGTGCAGACCCAGTACTTC. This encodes CASSVREVQTQYF.

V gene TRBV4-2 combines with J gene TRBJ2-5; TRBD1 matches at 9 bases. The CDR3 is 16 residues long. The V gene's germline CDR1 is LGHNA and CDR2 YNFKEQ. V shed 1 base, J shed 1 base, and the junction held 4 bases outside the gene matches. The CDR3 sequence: CASSQGGQGPQETQYF. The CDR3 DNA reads TGTGCCAGCAGCCAAGGGGGACAGGGCCCCCAAGAGACCCAGTACTTC.

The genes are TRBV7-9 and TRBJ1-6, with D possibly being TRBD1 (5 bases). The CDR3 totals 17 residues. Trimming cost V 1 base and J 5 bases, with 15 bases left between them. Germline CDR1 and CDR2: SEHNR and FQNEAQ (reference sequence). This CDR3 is CASSLGRGRRNNSPLHF. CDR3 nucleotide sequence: TGTGCCAGCAGCTTAGGGAGGGGCAGGAGAAATAATTCACCCCTCCACTTT.

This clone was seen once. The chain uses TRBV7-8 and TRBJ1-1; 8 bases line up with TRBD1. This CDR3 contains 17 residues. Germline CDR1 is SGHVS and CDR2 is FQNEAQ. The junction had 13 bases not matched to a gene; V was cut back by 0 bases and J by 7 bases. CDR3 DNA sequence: TGTGCCAGCAGCTTAGCGTCATATCGGGTTGGACAGGGTGAAGCTTTCTTT. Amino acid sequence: CASSLASYRVGQGEAFF.

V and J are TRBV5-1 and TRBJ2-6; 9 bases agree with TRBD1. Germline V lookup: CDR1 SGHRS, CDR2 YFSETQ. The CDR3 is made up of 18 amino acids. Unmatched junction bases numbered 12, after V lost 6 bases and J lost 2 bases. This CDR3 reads CASTRMGQGVTGANVLTF. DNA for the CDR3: TGCGCCAGCACCCGAATGGGACAGGGCGTCACTGGGGCCAACGTCCTGACTTTC.

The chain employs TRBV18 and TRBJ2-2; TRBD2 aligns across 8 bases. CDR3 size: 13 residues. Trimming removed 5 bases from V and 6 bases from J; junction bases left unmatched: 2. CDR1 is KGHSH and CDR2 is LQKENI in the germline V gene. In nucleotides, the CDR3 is TGTGCCAGCTCATTGGGACTAGCCGGGGAGCTGTTTTTT. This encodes CASSLGLAGELFF. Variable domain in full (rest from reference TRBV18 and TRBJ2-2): NAGVMQNPRHLVRRRGQEARLRCSPMKGHSHVYWYRQLPEEGLKFMVYLQKENIIDESGMPKERFSAEFPKEGPSILRIQQVVRGDSAAYFCASSLGLAGELFFGEGSRLTVL.

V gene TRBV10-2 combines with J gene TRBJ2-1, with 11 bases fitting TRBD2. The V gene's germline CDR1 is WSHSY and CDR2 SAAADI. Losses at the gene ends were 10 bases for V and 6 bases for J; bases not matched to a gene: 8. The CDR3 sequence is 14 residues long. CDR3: CATGTSGSGNEQFF. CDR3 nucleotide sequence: TGCGCCACCGGGACTAGCGGTTCTGGCAATGAGCAGTTCTTC.

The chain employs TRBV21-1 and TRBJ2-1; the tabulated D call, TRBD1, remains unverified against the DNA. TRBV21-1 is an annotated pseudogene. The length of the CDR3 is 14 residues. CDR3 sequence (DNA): TGTGCCAGCAGCAAAGTAGTCTTTCGGACAGGGGAGTTCTTC. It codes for CASSKVVFRTGEFF.

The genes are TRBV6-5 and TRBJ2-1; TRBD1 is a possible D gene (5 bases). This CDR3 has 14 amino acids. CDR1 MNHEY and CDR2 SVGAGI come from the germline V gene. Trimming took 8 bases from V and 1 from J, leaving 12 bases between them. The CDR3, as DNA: TGTGCCAGCTTAAGTGGGGCGTCCTACAATGAGCAGTTCTTC. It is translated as CASLSGASYNEQFF.